This passage covers 17 T cell receptor beta chains from one sample sequenced in a study of cytomegalovirus exposure and HLA in healthy donors. The PCR was carried out with 60 Vbeta primers and 13 Jbeta primers. Generated by immunoSEQ multiplex PCR, the TCRdb table keeps only in-frame clones and is missing some. The repertoire holds under 200,000 clones, with 70% to 90% as singletons. The sample taken for sequencing was PBMCs. All receptors derive from a man aged 18 to 30 in good health and CMV-seropositive.

This chain connects TRBV2 to TRBJ2-3; 10 bases match TRBD2. The J segment lost 4 bases and the V segment lost 7 bases, leaving 5 bases of the junction unmatched. CDR1 is SNHLY, CDR2 FYNNEI, per germline. The CDR3 is 14 amino acids. The DNA of the CDR3 is TGTGCCAGCACGCTAGCGGGGGCGGCAGATACGCAGTATTTT. It encodes CASTLAGAADTQYF.

The sample holds one count of this clone. The genes are TRBV5-1 and TRBJ2-7; 11 bases are shared with TRBD2. The CDR3 is made up of 14 amino acids. With 5 bases clipped from V and 7 bases from J, the junction kept 8 bases outside the gene matches. Germline assignment: CDR1 SGHRS and CDR2 YFSETQ. DNA for the CDR3: TGCGCCAGCAGTGATAGCGGGGGGGCCTGGGAGCAGTACTTC. It encodes CASSDSGGAWEQYF.

The chain links TRBV6-1 to TRBJ1-2; TRBD1 aligns across 7 bases. CDR3 length equals 15 residues. V was clipped by 1 base and J by 4 bases; unmatched bases: 6. Germline CDR1 reads MNHNS; CDR2 reads SASEGT. CDR3: CASSEGPRGAYGYTF. The CDR3 DNA is TGTGCCAGCAGTGAAGGACCCAGGGGGGCCTATGGCTACACCTTC.

This chain uses TRBV11-3 with TRBJ2-7, with D tentatively TRBD2 (6 bases). The CDR3 has 13 amino acids. In germline, CDR1 is SGHNT, CDR2 YENEEA. Trimming took 3 bases from V and 6 from J, leaving 12 bases between them. The CDR3 reads CASSFDASAEQYF. Written as DNA, the CDR3 is TGTGCCAGCAGCTTTGATGCTAGCGCCGAGCAGTACTTC.

V gene TRBV5-6 combines with J gene TRBJ1-1; no definite D call. Germline CDR1 reads SGHDT; CDR2 reads YYEEEE. The CDR3 loop spans 11 amino acids. Trimming took 6 bases from V and 7 from J, leaving 10 bases between them. Here the CDR3 reads CASTLGGEAFF. DNA for the CDR3: TGTGCCAGCACCCTTGGAGGTGAAGCTTTCTTT.

This clone was seen only once. The rearrangement joins TRBV2 to TRBJ1-5; 8 bases align to TRBD1. The germline CDR1 and CDR2 sequences are SNHLY and FYNNEI. This CDR3 has 14 amino acids. V shed 4 bases, J shed 6 bases, and the junction held 5 bases outside the gene matches. The CDR3 is CASSGSGGSQPQHF. The CDR3 nucleotides are TGTGCCAGCAGTGGCTCAGGGGGCAGTCAGCCCCAGCATTTT.

This chain uses TRBV6-6 with TRBJ2-5, with a weak D call TRBD1 (6 bases). CDR3 size: 13 residues. V was pared by 8 bases and J by 6 bases, with 16 bases between. Germline loops: CDR1 MNHNY, CDR2 SVGAGI (reference sequence). CDR3 residues: CASGLSGAKTQYF. The CDR3 DNA reads TGTGCCAGCGGGTTATCAGGGGCAAAGACCCAGTACTTC.

V is TRBV11-3 and J is TRBJ2-5; no firm D call. Per germline, CDR1 SGHNT and CDR2 YENEEA. Trimming shortened V by 5 bases and J by 3 bases, and 16 bases separated the two germline ends. The CDR3 runs 15 residues. The chain's CDR3 is CASSAIFRVKETQYF. DNA of the CDR3: TGTGCCAGCAGCGCTATCTTCCGGGTAAAAGAGACCCAGTACTTC.

The chain links TRBV9 to TRBJ2-5; 7 bases line up with TRBD1. The CDR3 length is 20 residues. Germline V gives CDR1 SGDLS, CDR2 YYNGEE. Trimming cost V 3 bases and J 0 bases; bases outside gene matches: 20. This CDR3 is CASSGGTEPPIERHQETQYF. The CDR3 bases are TGTGCCAGCAGCGGTGGGACAGAACCCCCTATCGAAAGGCACCAAGAGACCCAGTACTTC.

V usage is TRBV6-1 and J usage is TRBJ2-5; 10 positions agree with TRBD1. This CDR3 contains 17 residues. Per germline, CDR1 MNHNS and CDR2 SASEGT. V lost 4 bases and J lost 5; bases outside the gene matches: 13. The DNA of the CDR3 is TGTGCCAGCAGTGCACTAGGGACAGGGGTTTTAGGGGAGACCCAGTACTTC. It is translated as CASSALGTGVLGETQYF.

The chain is built from TRBV5-1 and TRBJ2-7; TRBD1 agrees at 7 bases. CDR1 is SGHRS and CDR2 is YFSETQ in the germline V gene. This CDR3 has 15 amino acids. Trimming cost V 4 bases and J 1 base; bases outside gene matches: 8. DNA for the CDR3: TGCGCCAGCAGCCGCGACAGGGCCCCTTCCTACGAGCAGTACTTC. Residues: CASSRDRAPSYEQYF.

The chain has TRBV6-5 and TRBJ2-7, with 7 bases identical to TRBD1. This CDR3 spans 14 amino acids. Germline V gene data show CDR1 as MNHEY and CDR2 as SVGAGI. V was pared by 2 bases and J by 7 bases, with 8 bases of the junction left unmatched. CDR3: CASSYVRTGGEQYF. The CDR3 coding sequence is TGTGCCAGCAGTTACGTTAGGACAGGTGGAGAGCAGTACTTC.

The CDR3: CASSVVGTGNTIYF. In DNA, the CDR3 is TGTGCCAGCAGCGTAGTAGGGACAGGAAACACCATATATTTT. The chain uses TRBV9 and TRBJ1-3; tentative D call: TRBD1 (6 bases). The CDR3 runs to 14 residues. Germline lookup yields CDR1 SGDLS and CDR2 YYNGEE. Trimming took off 0 bases at V and 4 bases at J, with 8 bases between the two ends.

The chain is built from TRBV19 and TRBJ1-5; D is unresolved. The CDR3 consists of 15 residues. The V gene's germline CDR1 is LNHDA and CDR2 SQIVND (reference sequence). V lost 4 bases and J 2 bases, leaving 12 bases between the germline ends. CDR3 in amino acids: CASSTLSGGNQPQHF. The CDR3 DNA is TGTGCCAGTAGTACCCTATCGGGAGGCAATCAGCCCCAGCATTTT.

Only one count was recorded for this clone. The chain links TRBV9 to TRBJ1-5; 9 nucleotides agree with TRBD1. Per germline, CDR1 SGDLS and CDR2 YYNGEE. V gave up 3 bases and J gave up 7 bases; unmatched junction bases: 11. There are 16 residues in the CDR3. CDR3 residues: CASSAGPDRGRQPQHF. The DNA for the CDR3 is TGTGCCAGCAGCGCTGGACCGGACAGGGGACGACAGCCCCAGCATTTT.

This clone was detected a few times. The V call is TRBV4-2, the J call TRBJ2-1, with 15 bases aligning to TRBD2. This CDR3 is 16 amino acids long. Trimming took 0 bases from V and 9 from J; bases not matched to a gene: 3. Looked up from germline, CDR1 is LGHNA and CDR2 is YNFKEQ. CDR3 sequence: CASSQDPGLAGGEQFF. CDR3 DNA sequence: TGTGCCAGCAGCCAAGATCCGGGACTAGCGGGGGGTGAGCAGTTCTTC.

The gene calls are TRBV29-1 and TRBJ2-7; 13 bases agree with TRBD2. The V gene's germline CDR1 is SQVTM and CDR2 ANQGSEA. V lost 6 bases and J lost 0; bases outside the gene matches: 2. This CDR3 comprises 14 residues. The CDR3 DNA reads as TGCAGCGTGACTAGCGGGGGGCTCTCCTACGAGCAGTACTTC. Protein: CSVTSGGLSYEQYF.